Listed below are T cell receptor beta chains from one sample, sequenced in a study of cytomegalovirus exposure and HLA in healthy donors. Profiling relied on immunoSEQ multiplex PCR, and the TCRdb table lists in-frame clones only, not all of them. The sample lists 150,000 to 200,000 clones, less than 90% occurring once. Input material: PBMCs. These receptors were obtained from a boy aged 2 to 10 in good health and CMV-seronegative. CDR3s include the opening cysteine and the closing phenylalanine or tryptophan. D genes are given only for firm matches. Not every row has a clone size; where given, it reads once, few, many or a size class.

V gene: TRBV7-9
clone size: NA
J gene: TRBJ1-2
D gene: NA
CDR3 protein: CASSGLLGGYGYTF
CDR3 DNA: TGTGCCAGCAGCGGGTTACTTGGAGGCTATGGCTACACCTTC

V gene: TRBV5-4
clone size: NA
J gene: TRBJ2-5
D gene: TRBD1
CDR3 protein: CASSLDRGRPGKTQYF
CDR3 DNA: TGTGCCAGCAGCCTGGACAGGGGGAGACCTGGGAAGACCCAGTACTTC

V gene: TRBV19
clone size: NA
J gene: TRBJ2-1
D gene: TRBD2
CDR3 protein: CASSRTSVDNEQFF
CDR3 DNA: TGTGCCAGTAGTAGGACTAGCGTAGACAATGAGCAGTTCTTC

V gene: TRBV4-1
clone size: once
J gene: TRBJ2-1
D gene: TRBD2
CDR3 protein: CASSQVPGLAPNEQFF
CDR3 DNA: TGCGCCAGCAGCCAAGTCCCGGGACTAGCGCCCAATGAGCAGTTCTTC

V gene: TRBV4-1
clone size: NA
J gene: TRBJ2-4
D gene: NA
CDR3 protein: CASSQDGVGAIQYF
CDR3 DNA: TGCGCCAGCAGCCAAGATGGGGTGGGGGCCATTCAGTACTTC

V gene: TRBV9
clone size: NA
J gene: TRBJ1-4
D gene: NA
CDR3 protein: CASSVGRGLATNEKLFF
CDR3 DNA: TGTGCCAGCAGCGTAGGGAGAGGGTTGGCAACTAATGAAAAACTGTTTTTT

V gene: TRBV18
clone size: NA
J gene: TRBJ2-3
D gene: TRBD1
CDR3 protein: CASSPDRVDTQYF
CDR3 DNA: TGTGCCAGCTCACCAGACAGGGTAGATACGCAGTATTTT

V gene: TRBV14
clone size: NA
J gene: TRBJ2-1
D gene: NA
CDR3 protein: CASSPEGGGQFF
CDR3 DNA: TGTGCCAGCAGCCCAGAGGGCGGAGGGCAGTTCTTC

V gene: TRBV9
clone size: NA
J gene: TRBJ2-3
D gene: NA
CDR3 protein: CASSVSRERDTQYF
CDR3 DNA: TGTGCCAGCAGCGTATCCCGGGAAAGAGATACGCAGTATTTT

V gene: TRBV27
clone size: NA
J gene: TRBJ1-5
D gene: NA
CDR3 protein: CASSLLWGPEGSNQPQHF
CDR3 DNA: TGTGCCAGCAGTTTATTATGGGGACCGGAGGGTAGCAATCAGCCCCAGCATTTT

V gene: TRBV11-2
clone size: NA
J gene: TRBJ1-5
D gene: NA
CDR3 protein: CASSSSRGGNQPQHF
CDR3 DNA: TGTGCCAGCAGCTCGAGTCGGGGGGGGAATCAGCCCCAGCATTTT

V gene: TRBV28
clone size: NA
J gene: TRBJ2-3
D gene: NA
CDR3 protein: CASSPTSLRVDTQYF
CDR3 DNA: TGTGCCAGCAGCCCAACTAGCCTGAGGGTGGATACGCAGTATTTT

V gene: TRBV7-9
clone size: once
J gene: TRBJ2-7
D gene: TRBD1
CDR3 protein: CASSPGQGIPYEQYF
CDR3 DNA: TGTGCCAGCAGCCCCGGACAGGGGATACCCTACGAGCAGTACTTC

V gene: TRBV4-1
clone size: NA
J gene: TRBJ2-2
D gene: NA
CDR3 protein: CASSQDKGLGELFF
CDR3 DNA: TGCGCCAGCAGCCAAGATAAGGGGCTCGGGGAGCTGTTTTTT

V gene: TRBV7-9
clone size: NA
J gene: TRBJ2-4
D gene: TRBD2
CDR3 protein: CASSGEGSMAKNIQYF
CDR3 DNA: TGTGCCAGCAGTGGGGAGGGTTCTATGGCCAAAAACATTCAGTACTTC

V gene: TRBV18
clone size: NA
J gene: TRBJ2-2
D gene: TRBD1
CDR3 protein: CASSPLSPGQGHTGELFF
CDR3 DNA: TGTGCCAGCTCACCACTGTCCCCCGGACAGGGACACACCGGGGAGCTGTTTTTT

V gene: TRBV2
clone size: few
J gene: TRBJ1-5
D gene: NA
CDR3 protein: CASSSRQSNQPQHF
CDR3 DNA: TGTGCCAGCAGTAGTCGACAGAGCAATCAGCCCCAGCATTTT

V gene: TRBV2
clone size: NA
J gene: TRBJ1-1
D gene: TRBD1
CDR3 protein: CASSFQGAGTEAFF
CDR3 DNA: TGTGCCAGCAGTTTTCAGGGGGCCGGCACTGAAGCTTTCTTT

V gene: TRBV10-1
clone size: once
J gene: TRBJ1-2
D gene: NA
CDR3 protein: CASSEWRSGGYTF
CDR3 DNA: TGCGCCAGCAGTGAATGGCGGTCGGGGGGCTACACCTTC

V gene: TRBV7-8
clone size: NA
J gene: TRBJ2-7
D gene: TRBD1
CDR3 protein: CASSWDSNGEQYF
CDR3 DNA: TGTGCCAGCAGCTGGGACAGTAATGGCGAGCAGTACTTC

V gene: TRBV15
clone size: NA
J gene: TRBJ2-7
D gene: TRBD2
CDR3 protein: CATSPGGPTAYEQYF
CDR3 DNA: TGTGCCACCAGTCCGGGAGGGCCCACAGCCTACGAGCAGTACTTC

V gene: TRBV27
clone size: NA
J gene: TRBJ2-5
D gene: TRBD2
CDR3 protein: CASSTLSGAGVHQETQYF
CDR3 DNA: TGTGCCAGCAGTACCCTTTCGGGAGCGGGAGTGCACCAAGAGACCCAGTACTTC

V gene: TRBV6-5
clone size: few
J gene: TRBJ2-2
D gene: NA
CDR3 protein: CASSYDYPNTGELFF
CDR3 DNA: TGTGCCAGCAGTTATGACTATCCTAACACCGGGGAGCTGTTTTTT

V gene: TRBV7-2
clone size: NA
J gene: TRBJ2-7
D gene: TRBD1
CDR3 protein: CASSLSDRGPYEQYF
CDR3 DNA: TGTGCCAGCAGCTTATCGGACAGGGGGCCCTACGAGCAGTACTTC

V gene: TRBV6-4
clone size: NA
J gene: TRBJ1-1
D gene: TRBD1
CDR3 protein: CASSDTTGGSNTEAFF
CDR3 DNA: TGTGCCAGCAGTGACACCACAGGGGGCTCGAACACTGAAGCTTTCTTT

V gene: TRBV7-9
clone size: NA
J gene: TRBJ2-1
D gene: NA
CDR3 protein: CASSGLPGSYNEQFF
CDR3 DNA: TGTGCCAGCAGCGGACTCCCCGGGTCCTACAATGAGCAGTTCTTC

V gene: TRBV7-9
clone size: once
J gene: TRBJ2-1
D gene: TRBD2
CDR3 protein: CASSLGLVSYNEQFF
CDR3 DNA: TGTGCCAGCAGCCTGGGACTAGTCTCCTACAATGAGCAGTTCTTC

V gene: TRBV7-2
clone size: NA
J gene: TRBJ2-7
D gene: NA
CDR3 protein: CASSLDGFYEQYF
CDR3 DNA: TGTGCCAGCAGCCTTGACGGGTTCTACGAGCAGTACTTC

V gene: TRBV5-1
clone size: NA
J gene: TRBJ2-1
D gene: TRBD2
CDR3 protein: CASSLRLAGGVEQFF
CDR3 DNA: TGCGCCAGCAGCTTGAGACTAGCGGGAGGGGTTGAGCAGTTCTTC

V gene: TRBV27
clone size: NA
J gene: TRBJ2-7
D gene: NA
CDR3 protein: CASSLIHRPSDEQYF
CDR3 DNA: TGTGCCAGCAGTTTAATTCACAGACCCTCCGACGAGCAGTACTTC

V gene: TRBV4-1
clone size: NA
J gene: TRBJ2-5
D gene: NA
CDR3 protein: CASSQVPGRQETQYF
CDR3 DNA: TGCGCCAGCAGCCAAGTTCCTGGGAGACAAGAGACCCAGTACTTC

V gene: TRBV19
clone size: NA
J gene: TRBJ2-3
D gene: NA
CDR3 protein: CASSISSGGRTDTQYF
CDR3 DNA: TGTGCCAGTAGTATTTCGTCGGGGGGCCGCACAGATACGCAGTATTTT

V gene: TRBV9
clone size: NA
J gene: TRBJ2-6
D gene: NA
CDR3 protein: CASSSVITGTGANVLTF
CDR3 DNA: TGTGCCAGCAGCTCAGTAATAACAGGGACTGGGGCCAACGTCCTGACTTTC

V gene: TRBV2
clone size: NA
J gene: TRBJ1-4
D gene: NA
CDR3 protein: CASRPRGATNEKLFF
CDR3 DNA: TGTGCCAGCCGCCCCCGGGGTGCAACTAATGAAAAACTGTTTTTT

V gene: TRBV2
clone size: NA
J gene: TRBJ2-3
D gene: TRBD2
CDR3 protein: CASSVGLAGATDTQYF
CDR3 DNA: TGTGCCAGCAGTGTGGGGTTAGCGGGAGCCACAGATACGCAGTATTTT

V gene: TRBV5-4
clone size: NA
J gene: TRBJ2-2
D gene: TRBD2
CDR3 protein: CASSSASGRTGELFF
CDR3 DNA: TGTGCCAGCAGCTCAGCTAGCGGGAGGACCGGGGAGCTGTTTTTT

V gene: TRBV10-3
clone size: NA
J gene: TRBJ2-7
D gene: TRBD1
CDR3 protein: CAISERTGGASEQYF
CDR3 DNA: TGTGCCATCAGTGAACGGACAGGGGGCGCATCCGAGCAGTACTTC

V gene: TRBV29-1
clone size: NA
J gene: TRBJ2-7
D gene: TRBD1
CDR3 protein: CSVGPDRGRSYEQYF
CDR3 DNA: TGCAGCGTTGGACCCGACAGGGGGCGATCCTACGAGCAGTACTTC

V gene: TRBV5-1
clone size: NA
J gene: TRBJ1-1
D gene: TRBD1
CDR3 protein: CASSSRQGRVNTEAFF
CDR3 DNA: TGCGCCAGCAGCTCCCGACAGGGGAGGGTGAACACTGAAGCTTTCTTT

V gene: TRBV5-8
clone size: NA
J gene: TRBJ2-2
D gene: NA
CDR3 protein: CASSLPLEGANTGELFF
CDR3 DNA: TGTGCCAGCAGCTTACCCTTGGAAGGAGCGAACACCGGGGAGCTGTTTTTT

V gene: TRBV5-1
clone size: NA
J gene: TRBJ1-4
D gene: NA
CDR3 protein: CASSPVEGVEKLFF
CDR3 DNA: TGCGCCAGCAGCCCCGTGGAAGGAGTTGAAAAACTGTTTTTT

V gene: TRBV28
clone size: NA
J gene: TRBJ2-1
D gene: NA
CDR3 protein: CASSLLAVSSYNEQFF
CDR3 DNA: TGTGCCAGCAGTTTACTTGCGGTGAGCTCCTACAATGAGCAGTTCTTC

V gene: TRBV7-9
clone size: NA
J gene: TRBJ2-7
D gene: NA
CDR3 protein: CASSLDFYEQYF
CDR3 DNA: TGTGCCAGCAGCTTAGACTTTTACGAGCAGTACTTC

V gene: TRBV6-1
clone size: NA
J gene: TRBJ2-7
D gene: TRBD2
CDR3 protein: CASIEGTSGYEQYF
CDR3 DNA: TGTGCCAGCATCGAAGGGACTAGCGGCTACGAGCAGTACTTC

V gene: TRBV11-2
clone size: NA
J gene: TRBJ1-1
D gene: NA
CDR3 protein: CASSLWVQGNTEAFF
CDR3 DNA: TGTGCCAGCAGCTTGTGGGTACAGGGGAACACTGAAGCTTTCTTT

V gene: TRBV27
clone size: NA
J gene: TRBJ2-7
D gene: NA
CDR3 protein: CASSPHGKLGYEQYF
CDR3 DNA: TGTGCCAGCAGTCCACACGGGAAGTTGGGTTACGAGCAGTACTTC

V gene: TRBV4-1
clone size: NA
J gene: TRBJ1-5
D gene: NA
CDR3 protein: CASSQVDRSNQPQHF
CDR3 DNA: TGCGCCAGCAGCCAAGTCGACAGGAGCAATCAGCCCCAGCATTTT

V gene: TRBV2
clone size: once
J gene: TRBJ1-3
D gene: TRBD1
CDR3 protein: CASRMGQGAYGNTIYF
CDR3 DNA: TGTGCCAGCAGGATGGGACAGGGGGCTTATGGAAACACCATATATTTT

V gene: TRBV30
clone size: NA
J gene: TRBJ2-1
D gene: TRBD2
CDR3 protein: CAWSVTSDEQFF
CDR3 DNA: TGTGCCTGGAGTGTAACTAGCGATGAGCAGTTCTTC

V gene: TRBV25-1
clone size: NA
J gene: TRBJ1-4
D gene: TRBD1
CDR3 protein: CASSQTGMDTNEKLFF
CDR3 DNA: TGTGCCAGCAGTCAGACAGGGATGGACACTAATGAAAAACTGTTTTTT

V gene: TRBV5-1
clone size: NA
J gene: TRBJ2-3
D gene: NA
CDR3 protein: CASSLSSGQGGPRRTDTQYF
CDR3 DNA: TGCGCCAGCAGCTTGTCGAGCGGCCAGGGGGGCCCTCGTCGGACAGATACGCAGTATTTT

V gene: TRBV29-1
clone size: NA
J gene: TRBJ2-2
D gene: TRBD1
CDR3 protein: CSAPGDRGTNTGELFF
CDR3 DNA: TGCAGCGCCCCTGGCGACAGGGGGACCAACACCGGGGAGCTGTTTTTT

V gene: TRBV19
clone size: NA
J gene: TRBJ2-7
D gene: NA
CDR3 protein: CASSIGTLDEQYF
CDR3 DNA: TGTGCCAGTAGTATAGGTACTCTCGACGAGCAGTACTTC

V gene: TRBV4-1
clone size: NA
J gene: TRBJ1-2
D gene: NA
CDR3 protein: CASSQDPGVYGYTF
CDR3 DNA: TGCGCCAGCAGCCAAGATCCAGGGGTCTATGGCTACACCTTC

V gene: TRBV18
clone size: NA
J gene: TRBJ1-1
D gene: NA
CDR3 protein: CASSRSLTGFAEAFF
CDR3 DNA: TGTGCCAGCTCACGAAGTCTTACAGGCTTCGCTGAAGCTTTCTTT

V gene: TRBV19
clone size: NA
J gene: TRBJ1-2
D gene: TRBD1
CDR3 protein: CASTIPGQGAYGYTF
CDR3 DNA: TGTGCCAGTACTATACCCGGACAGGGGGCCTATGGCTACACCTTC